This T cell receptor beta chain was observed in a study of T cell repertoires in cytomegalovirus infection. Turning to the study itself: It can be stated that public TCR beta signatures indicated CMV infection as well as a matching HLA type.

Germline lookup yields CDR1 MNHEY and CDR2 SVGEGT. V trimming: 5 bases; J trimming: 1 base; junction bases outside the gene matches: 8. This CDR3 contains 16 residues. This clonotype was counted many times. Antigen unknown. TCRdb re-called the reads with MiXCR, one entry per CDR3 protein. The sample records about 830,000 distinct CDR3 sequences, about 31% being singletons. The gene calls are TRBV6-2 or TRBV6-3 and TRBJ2-5; TRBD2 agrees at 9 bases. This receptor was obtained from a human donor in good health (CMV status not recorded). Some clones in this sample may be carry-over from other donors' samples. The source was cultured CD8+ T cells from PBMCs, collected from culture after CMV antigen stimulation. CDR3 sequence reads: CASSAPSGAGQETQYF. The CDR3 DNA is TGTGCCAGCAGTGCCCCTAGCGGGGCGGGCCAAGAGACCCAGTACTTC.